This T cell receptor (beta chain) was captured in a study of Graves' ophthalmopathy and Graves' hyperthyroidism. The V gene's germline CDR1 is MNHEY and CDR2 SVGAGI. With 6 bases removed from V and 7 bases from J, the gap between germline ends came to 12 bases. CDR3 length equals 13 residues. Amplification targeted the TCR beta CDR3 regions, with RNA transcripts as the source material. Second-round multiplex PCR came after first-round RT-PCR with HTBI primers. MiXCR, applied by TCRdb to the multiplex PCR reads, yields one record per CDR3 protein. The table lists about 620,000 distinct CDR3 sequences, around a fifth of them singletons.

The rearrangement uses TRBV6-5 and TRBJ2-2, with D perhaps being TRBD1 or TRBD2 (5 bases each). The sequenced sample was peripheral blood. This TCR was recovered from a woman between 18 and 29 years old with stable Graves' hyperthyroidism. Some clones in this sample may be carry-over from other donors' samples. DNA of the CDR3: TGTGCCAGCAGGGCCGGGGCTGGCGGGGAGCTGTTTTTT. Translation: CASRAGAGGELFF.